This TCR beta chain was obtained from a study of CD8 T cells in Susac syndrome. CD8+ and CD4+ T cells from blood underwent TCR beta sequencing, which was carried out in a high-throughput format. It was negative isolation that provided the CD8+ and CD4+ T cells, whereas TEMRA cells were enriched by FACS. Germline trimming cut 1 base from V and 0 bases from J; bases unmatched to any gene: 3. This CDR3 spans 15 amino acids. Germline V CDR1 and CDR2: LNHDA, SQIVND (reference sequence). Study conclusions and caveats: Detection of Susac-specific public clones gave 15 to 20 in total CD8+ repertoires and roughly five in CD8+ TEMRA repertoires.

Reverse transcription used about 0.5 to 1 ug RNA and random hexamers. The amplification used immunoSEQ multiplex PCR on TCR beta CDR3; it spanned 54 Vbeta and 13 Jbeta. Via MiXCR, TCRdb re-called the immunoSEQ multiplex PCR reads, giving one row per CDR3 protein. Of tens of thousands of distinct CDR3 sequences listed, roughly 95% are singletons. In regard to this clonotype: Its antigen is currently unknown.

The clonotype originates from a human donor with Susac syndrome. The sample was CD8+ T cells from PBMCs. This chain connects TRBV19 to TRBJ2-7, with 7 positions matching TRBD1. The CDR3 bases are TGTGCCAGTAGTATAGGTCGGGACAGCTCCTACGAGCAGTACTTC. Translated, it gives CASSIGRDSSYEQYF.